Sequencing of this T cell receptor (beta chain) was carried out in a study of blood T cell repertoires in COVID-19 (dated by TCRdb to about 2020). Background for the entire study: The collaborator samples originated in the United States, Italy and Spain and spanned the acute and convalescent phases of COVID-19. The material from the prospective study consisted of cDNA or gDNA derived from T cells, B-cell-depleted T cells, or PBMCs. Subjects who had been exposed to COVID-19, were actively infected with it, or had recovered from it provided the deeply sampled blood TCRbeta repertoires that made up the dataset. The repertoires were released in a freely available public database meant as a resource for research on the immune response to SARS-CoV-2. Samples came from the ongoing ImmuneRACE study (first 160 participants) plus 1,254 subjects from 6 global collaborators. Sample metadata almost always included a de-identified subject ID, COVID-19 status, age in years and sex. HLA class I and class II types, where available, came from metadata supplied by the sample provider rather than from assay-based typing.

In the prospective study, participants were about 18 to 100 years old, resided in about two dozen geographic areas of the United States, and were enrolled through a virtual design. In the prospective study, cohorts were assigned on the basis of participant-reported clinical history obtained from a screening survey and a study questionnaire. Recovered participants in ImmuneRACE Cohort 3 were defined as having two consecutive negative NP/OP PCR tests, clearance from a healthcare professional, or resolution of symptoms. In the prospective study, mobile phlebotomists collected whole blood, serum and a nasopharyngeal or oropharyngeal swab from each participant. Over a roughly 2-month period, participants in the prospective study had the option of providing additional blood draws and questionnaires. Before DNA extraction, blood samples from the prospective study were shipped at room temperature or frozen.

About this clone: Its antigen specificity is not known. It has no much larger one-base neighbor in the sample; base qualities were not kept.

From the germline V gene, CDR1 is SGDLS and CDR2 is YYNGEE. The CDR3, cysteine through phenylalanine, is 16 amino acids long. The entry retains the CDR3 DNA only, 48 bases that are in frame from base 1. The V end gives up 0 bases and the J end 2 bases, leaving 6 bases in the junction not matched to a gene. On the study overall, not on this receptor specifically: Clinical and demographic metadata were provided uncurated, with the amount varying by source and participant.

TCRbeta CDR3 regions were amplified from genomic DNA using the immunoSEQ Assay, a bias-controlled multiplex PCR. Per the source publication's procedure: Nucleated cell counts per sample were estimated from amplification of reference gene primers within the assay. Sequence reads were collapsed and filtered to measure the absolute abundance of every unique TCRbeta CDR3 rearrangement. For each sample, productive Simpson clonality was calculated by taking the square root of Simpson's diversity index across productive rearrangements. TCRdb holds this immuneACCESS table with in-frame rearrangements only. Some clones are missing; in checked studies, unresolved V genes explain under half, and the rest has no known cause. Clone size and the V and J calls come from that table; the DNA yielded D and trimming. The sample table shows about 160,000 clones, and roughly 80% are seen once. The ten top clones hold less than 4% of the sample.

Sequenced: PBMCs or T cells enriched from blood (not recorded which). The origin of this receptor is a woman aged 55-70 years who had recovered from COVID-19. Rearrangement joined TRBV9 to TRBJ2-3, with 7 bases matching TRBD2. The bases read TGTGCCAGCAGCGTAGGAAGCGGGGAAAACACAGATACGCAGTATTTT. This gives the protein CASSVGSGENTDTQYF.